This T cell receptor beta chain was captured in a study of cytomegalovirus exposure and HLA in healthy donors. Note on this clone: Its antigen is unidentified.

PCR amplification relied on 60 Vbeta primers (plus 13 Jbeta primers). Only in-frame clones appear in the TCRdb table, and some are missing; sequencing was by immunoSEQ multiplex PCR. The sample gives about 75,000 clones, roughly 84% of which show up once; 18% is in the top ten. Whole-study findings and limits: An analysis that was carried out later associated 16,000 or so TCR beta sequences with HLA alleles at 0.05 false discovery rate. The study labeled 180 or so TCR beta chains cytomegalovirus-associated.

Sequences were obtained from PBMCs. The clonotype was recovered from a man aged 65 to 85 in good health and CMV-seropositive.

As DNA, the CDR3 is TGTGCCAGCAGTCAGGACAGGGGGATCACCGGGGAGCTGTTTTTT. This gives the protein CASSQDRGITGELFF. The chain recombines TRBV2 with TRBJ2-2; 10 bases align to TRBD1. The CDR3 is 15 amino acids. The V and J ends lost 5 bases and 4 bases, in that order; junction bases with no gene match: 4. From germline, CDR1 is SNHLY and CDR2 FYNNEI.